This TCR beta chain originates from a study of OX40 agonist ivuxolimab in advanced cancers. At the level of the study: Recorded diagnoses for dose-escalation patients were hepatocellular carcinoma, melanoma, renal cell or head and neck cancer.

CDR3 size: 17 residues. Germline CDR1 MRHNA, CDR2 SNTAGT. V was shortened by 0 bases and J by 1 base, with 13 bases between the two germline ends. This clone has more than one count but fewer than ten. This table comes from immunoSEQ multiplex PCR, and its TCRdb copy is limited to in-frame clones, with some not included. The table includes fewer than 55,000 clones, roughly 77% detected once. This receptor was identified in an adult with an advanced solid tumor such as melanoma, head and neck, liver or kidney cancer. The rearrangement joins TRBV6-4 to TRBJ2-4; D ambiguous. The sample was CD4+ or CD8+ T cells sorted from blood, taken in a trial of the OX40 agonist ivuxolimab. CDR3 DNA: TGTGCCAGCAGTGACTCGATGGGGATAATCGCCAAAAACATTCAGTACTTC. Protein: CASSDSMGIIAKNIQYF.